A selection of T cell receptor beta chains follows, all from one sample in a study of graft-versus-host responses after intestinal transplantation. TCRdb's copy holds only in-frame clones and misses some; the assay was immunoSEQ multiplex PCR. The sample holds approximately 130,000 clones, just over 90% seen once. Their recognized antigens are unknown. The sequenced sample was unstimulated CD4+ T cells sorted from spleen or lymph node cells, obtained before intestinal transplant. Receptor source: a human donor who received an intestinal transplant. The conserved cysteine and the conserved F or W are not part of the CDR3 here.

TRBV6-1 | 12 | ASSEGGGNQPQH
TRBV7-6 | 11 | ASSSDLYGGYT
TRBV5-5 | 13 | ASSVALSSYNEQF
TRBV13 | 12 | TSSLGQGSGGYT
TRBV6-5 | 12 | ASSLRGQGNGYT
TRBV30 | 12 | ARGLGSSYNEQF
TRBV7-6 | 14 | ASSLEGAGGGNTIY
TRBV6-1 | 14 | ASSEVWRYSNQPQH
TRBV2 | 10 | ASRLDNTEAF
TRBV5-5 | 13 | ASSLNPRMNTEAF
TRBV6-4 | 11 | ASSDSGRNEQF
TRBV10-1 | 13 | ASSEGQGRKDTQY
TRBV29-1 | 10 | SVGRRNTEAF
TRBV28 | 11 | ASSLDVRNGYT
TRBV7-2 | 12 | ASSSTHREYGYT
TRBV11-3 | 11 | ASSSPGANVLT